These 4 T cell receptor beta chains were all obtained from the same sample, sequenced in a study of T cells after posttransplantation cyclophosphamide. This table comes from immunoSEQ multiplex PCR, and its TCRdb copy is limited to in-frame clones, with some not included. Of fewer than 20,000 clones listed, roughly 92% are singletons. Treatment was busulfan-fludarabine conditioning, a marrow graft, and cyclophosphamide on days +3 and +4. Sequenced material: CD4+ T cells sorted from blood, taken after allogeneic stem cell transplant with posttransplant cyclophosphamide. The receptors were sampled from a male patient between 55 and 70 years old who received an allogeneic stem cell transplant from a related donor and was CMV-positive. Some T cells may originate from the graft donor.

The V call is TRBV7-2, the J call TRBJ2-2, with D possibly matching TRBD1 (5 bases). This CDR3 region has 13 residues. Trimming cost V 6 bases and J 7 bases, with 12 bases left between them. Germline values: CDR1 SGHTA, CDR2 FQGNSA. Here the CDR3 reads CASSRTGNGELFF. The CDR3 coding sequence is TGTGCCAGCAGTCGAACAGGAAACGGGGAGCTGTTTTTT.

This sequence joins TRBV7-8 and TRBJ1-1; D unresolved. The V end lost 1 base, the J end lost 0 bases, and 9 bases lay between the germline ends. The CDR3 extends over 15 amino acids. Germline V gene data show CDR1 as SGHVS and CDR2 as FQNEAQ. The chain's CDR3 is CASSLGSQLNTEAFF. The CDR3 DNA sequence: TGTGCCAGCAGCTTAGGAAGTCAGTTGAACACTGAAGCTTTCTTT. The full variable domain, rest sourced from reference TRBV7-8 and TRBJ1-1, is GAGVSQSPRYKVAKRGQDVALRCDPISGHVSLFWYQQALGQGPEFLTYFQNEAQLDKSGLPSDRFFAERPEGSVSTLKIQRTQQEDSAVYLCASSLGSQLNTEAFFGQGTRLTVV.

The V gene is TRBV5-1, the J gene TRBJ2-5, with a weak D call TRBD2 (7 bases). V lost 2 bases, J lost 3 bases, and 17 bases lay in between. The germline gives CDR1 SGHRS, CDR2 YFSETQ. This CDR3 spans 16 amino acids. CDR3 sequence (DNA): TGCGCCAGCAGCTTACACCCGGGGGAGGGGGAAGAGACCCAGTACTTC. As protein: CASSLHPGEGEETQYF.

CDR3 residues: CASSQKGPSYEQYF. In DNA form, the CDR3 reads TGTGCCAGCAGCCAAAAGGGGCCATCCTACGAGCAGTACTTC. The V call is TRBV14, the J call TRBJ2-7; D perhaps matches TRBD1 (5 bases). The V gene lost 2 bases and the J gene lost 1 base, with 9 bases spanning the gap. Germline-derived CDR1 and CDR2 are SGHDN and FVKESK. The CDR3 has 14 amino acids.